The source of this T cell receptor (beta chain) is a study of Tregs in tolerant kidney transplant recipients. A note on this clone: The antigen is not known.

Using immunoSEQ multiplex PCR, the repertoire was profiled, and TCRdb retains in-frame clones only, with some absent. The sample lists 84,000 or so clones, 80% to 95% seen once, with around 1.6% in the top ten. The nonmyeloablative bone marrow transplants came from related graft donors, with transient mixed chimerism. Study observations and caveats: Biological reproducibility was not directly addressed, but technical replication error appeared minimal. Nucleotide sequences could not be compared across some patients' samples due to primer changes. In tolerant patients, donor-specific Tregs outgrew total Tregs, suggesting antigen-driven expansion.

The CDR3 consists of 15 residues. CDR1 is SNHLY, CDR2 FYNNEI, per germline. J was trimmed by 2 bases and V by 5 bases; bases with no gene match: 6. The source of this sequence is a human patient who received a combined kidney and bone marrow transplant. Part of the T cell pool may stem from the graft donor. The sequencing used CD4+ T cells from blood (PBMCs), collected 12 months after the transplant. The chain recombines TRBV2 with TRBJ2-1; 7 nucleotides agree with TRBD2. The CDR3 protein is CASSTSVRAYNEQFF. As DNA, the CDR3 is TGTGCCAGCAGTACTAGCGTAAGGGCCTACAATGAGCAGTTCTTC.